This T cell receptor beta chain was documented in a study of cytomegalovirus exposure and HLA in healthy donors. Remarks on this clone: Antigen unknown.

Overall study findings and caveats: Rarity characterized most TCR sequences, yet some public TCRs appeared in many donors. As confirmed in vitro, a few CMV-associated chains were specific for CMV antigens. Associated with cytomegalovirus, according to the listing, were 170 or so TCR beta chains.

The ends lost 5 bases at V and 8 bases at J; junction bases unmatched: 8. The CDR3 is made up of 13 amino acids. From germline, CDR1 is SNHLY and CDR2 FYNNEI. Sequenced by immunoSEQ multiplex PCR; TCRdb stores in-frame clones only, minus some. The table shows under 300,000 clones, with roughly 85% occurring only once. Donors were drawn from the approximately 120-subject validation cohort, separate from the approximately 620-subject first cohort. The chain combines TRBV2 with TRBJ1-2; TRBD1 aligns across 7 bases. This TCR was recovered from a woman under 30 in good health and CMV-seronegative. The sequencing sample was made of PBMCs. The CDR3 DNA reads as TGTGCCAGCAGTAAGGAGGGGGCGCGAGGCTACACCTTC. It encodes CASSKEGARGYTF.